What follows are 9 T cell receptor beta chains derived from one specimen sequenced in a study of T cell repertoires in cytomegalovirus infection. Their antigen targets remain unknown. TCRdb re-called the reads with MiXCR, one entry per CDR3 protein. This sample has 250,000 to 300,000 distinct CDR3 sequences, with roughly a fifth found just once. The sample here was cultured PBMCs, taken from culture after CMV antigen stimulation. The origin of the receptors is a human donor in good health (CMV status not recorded). Some clones in this sample may be carry-over from other donors' samples.

The CDR3 coding sequence is TGCGCCAGCAGCCAAGATGAACAGGGGGCGCGTGAGCAGTACTTC. Encoded protein: CASSQDEQGAREQYF. The chain uses TRBV4-1 and TRBJ2-7; 9 bases are a match to TRBD1. V lost 0 bases, J lost 7 bases, and 7 bases stayed unmatched. The CDR3 covers 15 residues. Germline lookup yields CDR1 MGHRA and CDR2 YSYEKL.

The V and J genes are TRBV30 and TRBJ2-7, with 12 bases matching TRBD2. J was trimmed by 2 bases and V by 1 base; bases with no gene match: 3. The CDR3 extends over 15 amino acids. Germline V gene sequence: CDR1 GTSNPN, CDR2 SVGIG (reference sequence). CDR3 coding DNA: TGTGCCTGGAGTGGCCGACTAGCGGGAGCCTACGAGCAGTACTTC. It translates to CAWSGRLAGAYEQYF.

The rearrangement links TRBV5-6 to TRBJ2-5; 8 nucleotides align to TRBD1. Germline CDR1 SGHDT, CDR2 YYEEEE. V was clipped by 4 bases and J by 2 bases; unmatched bases: 7. The CDR3 has 15 amino acids. The CDR3 sequence: CASSGGTGLQETQYF. CDR3 sequence (DNA): TGTGCCAGCAGCGGAGGGACAGGCCTACAAGAGACCCAGTACTTC.

The gene calls are TRBV29-1 and TRBJ2-7, with 10 bases matching TRBD1. CDR3 length equals 16 residues. CDR1 is SQVTM, CDR2 ANQGSEA, per germline. J gave up 5 bases and V 2 bases, and 12 bases lay outside the gene matches. Here the CDR3 DNA reads TGCAGCGTTGAAAGGGGCGGACAGGGGGTCGGAAACGAGCAGTACTTC. Translating gives CSVERGGQGVGNEQYF.

In nucleotides, the CDR3 is TGTGCCAGCAGCTTGCAGACAGGCAATCAGCCCCAGCATTTT. This codes for CASSLQTGNQPQHF. The chain carries TRBV13 and TRBJ1-5; D is possibly TRBD1 (5 bases). The V gene lost 3 bases and the J gene lost 2 bases, with 8 bases spanning the gap. Germline CDR1 and CDR2: PRHDT and FYEKMQ (reference sequence). This CDR3 has 14 residues.

The V and J genes are TRBV28 and TRBJ1-3; D unresolved. The CDR3 runs 14 residues. The V end was cut by 4 bases, the J end by 3 bases, with 10 bases between. Germline CDR1 and CDR2: MDHEN and SYDVKM. The DNA for the CDR3 is TGTGCCAGCAGTTCCAGTGGGTATGGAAACACCATATATTTT. Protein: CASSSSGYGNTIYF.

The V and J genes are TRBV28 and TRBJ2-2; TRBD2 aligns across 7 bases. Germline loops: CDR1 MDHEN, CDR2 SYDVKM. V shed 6 bases and J 6 bases; nucleotides not matched to a gene: 4. The CDR3 contains 13 residues. CDR3 sequence: CASRTREAGELFF. DNA for the CDR3: TGTGCCAGCAGAACTCGGGAGGCCGGGGAGCTGTTTTTT.

J is TRBJ1-1 and V is TRBV20-1; no clear D. The germline V gene encodes CDR1 DFQATT and CDR2 SNEGSKA (reference sequence). The CDR3 is 17 amino acids. V lost 0 bases and J lost 0, with 17 bases in between. CDR3 amino acids: CSARDKGRAVMNTEAFF. CDR3 DNA sequence: TGCAGTGCTAGAGATAAGGGTCGGGCAGTGATGAACACTGAAGCTTTCTTT.

At least ten counts were recorded for this clonotype. V is TRBV27 and J is TRBJ1-6, with D perhaps matching TRBD1 (5 bases). The length of the CDR3 is 14 residues. Trimming left V 4 bases short and J 11 bases short, with 15 bases between. Germline V gene data show CDR1 as MNHEY and CDR2 as SMNVEV (reference sequence). The CDR3 protein is CASSSTPGPTPLHF. CDR3 coding DNA: TGTGCCAGCAGTTCCACCCCGGGACCGACACCCCTCCACTTT.